Following are 6 T cell receptor beta chains from one sample sequenced in a study of monozygotic twins with inflammatory bowel disease. TCRdb reprocessed the 5' RACE reads and keeps a single row for each CDR3 protein, giving no DNA. The sample table includes roughly 170,000 distinct CDR3 sequences. Sequencing was carried out using blood. These receptors were collected from a human donor with ulcerative colitis or Crohn's disease, or a healthy co-twin of an affected twin (not recorded which).

The CDR3 is CAISEIRSGNTIYF. The chain employs TRBV10-3 and TRBJ1-3. Germline-derived CDR1 and CDR2 are ENHRY and SYGVKD. The CDR3 loop spans 14 amino acids.

V is TRBV30 and J is TRBJ2-3; without DNA, the TCRdb call of TRBD2 cannot be checked. From germline, CDR1 is GTSNPN and CDR2 SVGIG (reference sequence). The CDR3 has 18 residues. The chain's CDR3 is CAWSRRLSFRRGTDTQYF.

V usage is TRBV28 and J usage is TRBJ2-7; as DNA is missing, the TRBD1 call by TCRdb cannot be tested. The CDR3 runs to 13 residues. CDR1 is MDHEN, CDR2 SYDVKM, per germline. The chain's CDR3 is CASSLPGNYEQYF.

The rearrangement uses TRBV18 and TRBJ1-1. The CDR3 consists of 12 residues. Germline V gives CDR1 KGHSH, CDR2 LQKENI. CDR3 loop: CASSPQGETPSF.

J is TRBJ2-5 and V is TRBV12-3 or TRBV12-4; TCRdb indicates TRBD1, and absent DNA this call remains unverified. This CDR3 comprises 14 residues. The CDR3 here is CASTLGGGRETQYF.

The chain recombines TRBV5-6 with TRBJ1-5. The germline gives CDR1 SGHDT, CDR2 YYEEEE. This CDR3 spans 14 amino acids. The CDR3 sequence: CASSLGTASQPQHF.